Sequencing of this T cell receptor beta chain was carried out in a study of blood T cell repertoires in COVID-19. Study as a whole: Collection of acute and convalescent COVID-19 samples took place in the United States, Italy and Spain. From T cells, B-cell-depleted T cells, or PBMCs came the material, which was cDNA or gDNA.

Per the germline V gene, CDR1 is MNHEY and CDR2 is SMNVEV (reference sequence). V shed 4 bases and J 9 bases; nucleotides not matched to a gene: 3. The CDR3 contains 13 residues. Per the original methods: Estimation of nucleated cell counts was performed using reference gene primer amplification. Only in-frame clones appear in the TCRdb table, and some are missing; sequencing was by immunoSEQ multiplex PCR. Clone size and V and J calls were adopted from that table, with D and trimming inferred from the DNA. This sample carries fewer than 95,000 clones, around 89% of them seen once, and the ten largest clones take around 0.44%.

The sequenced sample was peripheral blood. The origin of this receptor is a man aged 55 to 70 with acute or convalescent COVID-19. The genes are TRBV27 and TRBJ2-4; 10 nucleotides align to TRBD1. The chain's CDR3 is CASSSRTGGIQYF. As DNA, the CDR3 is TGTGCCAGCAGTTCGCGGACAGGGGGCATTCAGTACTTC.